A single sample gave rise to the 19 T cell receptor beta chains below, sequenced in a study of T cell responses to AZD1222 COVID-19 vaccine (dated by TCRdb to 2020 to 2023). The sample's time point, from its label and the paper: baseline before first vaccination. Library preparation was by the immunoSEQ multiplex PCR assay. TCRdb took this table from immuneACCESS and kept in-frame rearrangements with V and J called. Such tables lack part of the clones; where checked against another copy, unresolved V genes explain under half of the gap, and the rest is unexplained. The sample table holds 95,000 to 100,000 clones, of which roughly 86% were seen once. 1.4% of the sample comes from the top ten. Here the sequenced sample was peripheral blood, taken on day 0 of AZD1222 vaccination. These receptors originate from an adult in good health.

This chain connects TRBV10-1 to TRBJ2-2; D call uncertain. This CDR3 comprises 12 residues. Germline loops: CDR1 WNHNN, CDR2 SYGVQD (reference sequence). Trimming left V 8 bases short and J 8 bases short, with 12 bases between. The CDR3 is CASHPRRGELFF. CDR3 nucleotide sequence: TGCGCCAGCCACCCAAGGCGGGGGGAGCTGTTTTTT.

The rearrangement links TRBV28 to TRBJ1-6, with 9 bases identical to TRBD1. This CDR3 region has 16 residues. Germline V gene lookup returns CDR1 MDHEN and CDR2 SYDVKM. J was trimmed by 7 bases and V by 3 bases; bases with no gene match: 7. CDR3 residues: CASSFTGDRGNSPLHF. Here the CDR3 DNA reads TGTGCCAGCAGTTTCACCGGCGACAGGGGGAATTCACCCCTCCACTTT.

V usage is TRBV19 and J usage is TRBJ2-1; 8 bases agree with TRBD2. The germline gives CDR1 LNHDA, CDR2 SQIVND (reference sequence). This CDR3 is built from 14 residues. Trimming at V came to 5 bases and at J to 12 bases, leaving 12 bases not matched to a gene. CDR3 protein: CASSATGTRVWQFF. Here the CDR3 DNA reads TGTGCCAGTAGTGCGACCGGGACTAGGGTTTGGCAGTTCTTC.

The rearrangement uses TRBV28 and TRBJ2-2, with 8 bases that match TRBD1. Per the germline V gene, CDR1 is MDHEN and CDR2 is SYDVKM. The CDR3 loop spans 17 amino acids. The ends lost 2 bases at V and 4 bases at J; junction bases unmatched: 9. CDR3 residues: CASSLMGQAPGTGELFF. The DNA of the CDR3 is TGTGCCAGCAGTTTAATGGGACAGGCGCCGGGCACCGGGGAGCTGTTTTTT.

The chain couples TRBV12-5 to TRBJ2-5; no clear D. Germline assignment: CDR1 LGHNT and CDR2 FRNRAP. This CDR3 spans 16 amino acids. V shed 2 bases and J shed 1 base, with 14 bases lying between them. Here the CDR3 reads CASGLTMLGLQETQYF. The CDR3 DNA sequence: TGTGCTAGTGGTTTGACGATGTTGGGCCTCCAAGAGACCCAGTACTTC.

This clone was seen a handful of times. This chain connects TRBV27 to TRBJ1-2, with 7 bases matching TRBD1. V lost 6 bases to trimming and J lost 5 bases; unmatched junction nucleotides: 15. Germline CDR1 MNHEY, CDR2 SMNVEV (reference sequence). This CDR3 comprises 16 residues. This CDR3 is CASRLASGTAKYGYTF. The DNA for the CDR3 is TGTGCCAGCAGATTGGCATCCGGGACAGCAAAATATGGCTACACCTTC.

The chain couples TRBV2 to TRBJ2-6; D is perhaps TRBD2 (5 bases). V was clipped by 6 bases and J by 4 bases, with 13 bases between them. This CDR3 is built from 15 residues. CDR1 is SNHLY and CDR2 is FYNNEI in the germline V gene. The CDR3 DNA sequence: TGTGCCAGCAGCGCCCGAGAGGGCGGGGCCAACGTCCTGACTTTC. It is translated as CASSAREGGANVLTF.

The CDR3: CASKTSGGKGGAGPADTQYF. DNA of the CDR3: TGTGCCAGTAAGACTAGCGGGGGGAAGGGAGGGGCTGGTCCTGCAGATACGCAGTATTTT. The chain carries TRBV19 and TRBJ2-3; 13 nucleotides match TRBD2. CDR3 length: 20 amino acids. V shed 7 bases, J shed 4 bases, and the junction held 20 bases outside the gene matches. Germline V gene data show CDR1 as LNHDA and CDR2 as SQIVND (reference sequence).

This chain links TRBV7-8 with TRBJ1-5; D might be TRBD1 (5 bases). V lost 5 bases to trimming and J lost 0 bases, with 11 bases between them. This CDR3 contains 15 residues. From germline, CDR1 is SGHVS and CDR2 FQNEAQ. The CDR3 DNA reads TGTGCCAGCAGCCTAAGGAGGGGTAGCAATCAGCCCCAGCATTTT. Translation: CASSLRRGSNQPQHF.

The gene calls are TRBV7-2 and TRBJ2-1, with TRBD2 matching over 10 bases. The V gene's germline CDR1 is SGHTA and CDR2 FQGNSA. The CDR3 has 15 residues. Trimming at V came to 5 bases and at J to 6 bases, leaving 7 bases not matched to a gene. The CDR3 region is CASSPSSGRGNEQFF. The CDR3 DNA reads TGTGCCAGCAGCCCCTCGAGCGGGAGGGGCAATGAGCAGTTCTTC.

CDR3 residues: CASSLRGSYEQYF. As DNA, the CDR3 is TGTGCCAGCAGCTTAAGAGGGAGCTACGAGCAGTACTTC. The rearrangement uses TRBV7-2 and TRBJ2-7; maybe TRBD2 (5 bases). The CDR3 contains 13 residues. CDR1 is SGHTA and CDR2 is FQGNSA in the germline V gene. The V end was cut by 2 bases, the J end by 3 bases, with 8 bases between.

This clone is medium-sized (0.01 to 0.1%). This rearrangement joins TRBV2 to TRBJ1-5; D is perhaps TRBD1 (6 bases). CDR1 is SNHLY, CDR2 FYNNEI, per germline. V lost 2 bases to trimming and J lost 7 bases, with 12 bases between them. This CDR3 has 14 residues. This CDR3 is CASSETGGWQPQHF. CDR3 in DNA: TGTGCCAGCAGTGAAACGGGGGGCTGGCAGCCCCAGCATTTT.

The chain links TRBV7-9 to TRBJ2-5; a possible D gene is TRBD1 (8 bases). Trimming took off 4 bases at V and 4 bases at J, with 16 bases between the two ends. The length of the CDR3 is 15 residues. Germline CDR1 reads SEHNR; CDR2 reads FQNEAQ (reference sequence). As DNA, the CDR3 is TGTGCCAGCAGCTCAGGACAGGGCGGGGGAGAGACCCAGTACTTC. It yields the protein CASSSGQGGGETQYF.

The gene calls are TRBV11-2 and TRBJ2-1; D may match TRBD1 or TRBD2 (6 bases each). Germline V CDR1 and CDR2: SGHAT, FQNNGV. CDR3 length: 13 amino acids. Trimming took off 1 base at V and 9 bases at J, with 10 bases between the two ends. CDR3 DNA: TGTGCCAGCAGCTTAGTAGAGGGGGGTGAGCAGTTCTTC. Translation: CASSLVEGGEQFF.

The chain is built from TRBV6-1 and TRBJ2-5; perhaps TRBD1 as D (6 bases). This CDR3 spans 15 amino acids. CDR1 and CDR2 from the germline V gene are MNHNS and SASEGT. The V gene lost 3 bases and the J gene lost 3 bases, with 14 bases spanning the gap. The DNA for the CDR3 is TGTGCCAGCAGTGATAAATGGACAGTCGAAGAGACCCAGTACTTC. It translates to CASSDKWTVEETQYF.

With regard to this clone: This sample includes further DNA sequences coding for the same CDR3. This sequence joins TRBV7-3 and TRBJ2-1; D might be TRBD1 (6 bases). Germline V gene data show CDR1 as SGHTA and CDR2 as FQGTGA. CDR3 length equals 13 residues. V was trimmed by 1 base and J by 5 bases, leaving 6 bases between them. The CDR3 region is CASSLNRDNEQFF. The CDR3 DNA sequence: TGTGCCAGCAGCTTAAACAGGGACAATGAGCAGTTCTTC.

V gene TRBV15 combines with J gene TRBJ2-5; 7 bases line up with TRBD2. CDR1 is LNHNV and CDR2 is YYDKDF in the germline V gene (reference sequence). The V and J ends lost 5 bases and 5 bases, in that order; junction bases with no gene match: 8. CDR3 size: 14 residues. CDR3 residues: CATSPRAGGETQYF. The CDR3 bases are TGTGCCACCAGCCCTCGGGCCGGGGGGGAGACCCAGTACTTC.

CDR3 DNA sequence: TGTGCCACCAGCAGAGATCAGGACAGGGGGGGCGAGACCCAGTACTTC. It codes for CATSRDQDRGGETQYF. V is TRBV15 and J is TRBJ2-5; 10 bases match TRBD1. CDR1 and CDR2 from the germline V gene are LNHNV and YYDKDF (reference sequence). With 0 bases clipped from V and 5 bases from J, the junction kept 6 bases outside the gene matches. This CDR3 is 16 amino acids long.

V usage is TRBV4-1 and J usage is TRBJ2-2; the D gene is possibly TRBD1 (5 bases). CDR1 is MGHRA and CDR2 is YSYEKL in the germline V gene. Trimming pared 1 base from V and 1 base from J, leaving 13 bases between. This CDR3 is 17 amino acids long. This CDR3 is CASSQGPGKMNTGELFF. CDR3 bases: TGCGCCAGCAGCCAAGGCCCAGGGAAAATGAACACCGGGGAGCTGTTTTTT.